A selection of T cell receptor beta chains follows, all from one sample in a study of Ad26.COV2.S vaccination and SARS-CoV-2 variants. Method: immunoSEQ multiplex PCR; TCRdb's copy keeps in-frame clones and lacks some. This table holds around 370,000 clones, 80% to 90% found once. Sequencing used peripheral blood, obtained in a trial of Ad26.COV2.S vaccine versus placebo. The receptors here all came from a person between 18 and 59 years old who received the Ad26.COV2.S COVID-19 vaccine or a placebo. Each CDR3 is given with its conserved first and last residue. The order of the fields is clone size, D gene, V gene, J gene, CDR3 DNA, CDR3 protein. D genes are given only for firm matches. Size values are once, few and many counts, or a class for expanded clones, and some rows have none.

once	-	TRBV28	TRBJ2-4	TGTGCCAGCAGCACAGCCGACAAAAACATTCAGTACTTC	CASSTADKNIQYF
-	TRBD2	TRBV7-9	TRBJ2-1	TGTGCCAGCAGCCCCGGGACTAGCGGGGGTGAACATGAGCAGTTCTTC	CASSPGTSGGEHEQFF
-	-	TRBV5-6	TRBJ1-6	TGTGCCAGCAGCTCCGGCCGTAGGACAGCCTCACCCCTCCACTTT	CASSSGRRTASPLHF
-	TRBD1	TRBV10-1	TRBJ1-6	TGCGCAGTGACAGGGCTCCCCCTCCACTTT	CAVTGLPLHF
-	-	TRBV6-5	TRBJ1-2	TGTGCCAGCAACCACGGTGGGGAGGGGAACTATGGCTACACCTTC	CASNHGGEGNYGYTF
-	-	TRBV6-5	TRBJ1-6	TGTGCCAGCAGACTTCGACAGACTAATTCACCCCTCCACTTT	CASRLRQTNSPLHF
many	-	TRBV2	TRBJ2-7	TGTGCCAGCGTAACACCCGGCCGGGAGCAGTACTTC	CASVTPGREQYF
-	-	TRBV11-2	TRBJ2-7	TGTGCCAGCAGGGTAGGGTACGAGCAGTACTTC	CASRVGYEQYF
few	-	TRBV6-6	TRBJ1-5	TGTGCCAGCAGTTACTCCTTAATGGATAGCAATCAGCCCCAGCATTTT	CASSYSLMDSNQPQHF
-	-	TRBV4-3	TRBJ2-1	TGCGCCAGCAGCCAAGATATGGCTAAAAATGAGCAGTTCTTC	CASSQDMAKNEQFF
-	-	TRBV19	TRBJ2-5	TGTGCCAGTAGTATAGGAGCCTGGGAGAGGGAGACCCAGTACTTC	CASSIGAWERETQYF
-	-	TRBV7-2	TRBJ2-3	TGTGCCAGCAGCTTAGAGGGGAGAAGTACGCAGTATTTT	CASSLEGRSTQYF
-	-	TRBV24-1	TRBJ2-1	TGTGCCACCAGTGGCGGCAGGAGCTCCTACAATGAGCAGTTCTTC	CATSGGRSSYNEQFF
-	TRBD1	TRBV7-8	TRBJ2-7	TGTGCCAGCAGCTTAGATTTGCTGGGGACAGACTCCTACGAGCAGTACTTC	CASSLDLLGTDSYEQYF
-	-	TRBV6-2/TRBV6-3	TRBJ2-1	TGTGCCAGCAGTTACTCGGTCGCGCAAGAGCAGTTCTTC	CASSYSVAQEQFF
-	-	TRBV5-1	TRBJ2-7	TGCGCCAGCAGCTTGGTTGACGGGCGGAGCTACGAGCAGTACTTC	CASSLVDGRSYEQYF
-	TRBD1	TRBV15	TRBJ2-3	TGTGCCACCAGCAGCCAAACAGGGGTCACAGATACGCAGTATTTT	CATSSQTGVTDTQYF
once	-	TRBV3-1/TRBV3-2	TRBJ2-2	TGTGCCAGCAGCTCAACGCGGGACAGGGCGGGGGGCGACACCGGGGAGCTGTTTTTT	CASSSTRDRAGGDTGELFF
once	TRBD2	TRBV19	TRBJ2-3	TGTGCCAGTAGTATGTCGGCTAGCGGGGTTAACACAGATACGCAGTATTTT	CASSMSASGVNTDTQYF
-	-	TRBV1	TRBJ2-3	TGCACCAGCAGCCAAGATATAGCGGGGAACAGGTCCCTTCCCCCAGATACGCAGTATTTT	CTSSQDIAGNRSLPPDTQYF
few	-	TRBV9	TRBJ2-5	TGTGCCAGCAGCCCTCGGGGTCGACAAGAGACCCAGTACTTC	CASSPRGRQETQYF
-	-	TRBV27	TRBJ1-2	TGTGCCAGCAGTTTGCGATATCTCGGCTATGGCTACACCTTC	CASSLRYLGYGYTF
-	TRBD1	TRBV6-5	TRBJ2-5	TGTGCCAGCAGTTATGGGGCGACAGGGGTAGGAGAGACCCAGTACTTC	CASSYGATGVGETQYF
once	-	TRBV28	TRBJ2-7	TGTGCCAGCAGTGCTGCCGGGACATCCTCCTACGAGCAGTACTTC	CASSAAGTSSYEQYF
-	TRBD2	TRBV5-1	TRBJ2-5	TGCGCCAGCAGCGTACTAGCGGGAGATCCAGAGACCCAGTACTTC	CASSVLAGDPETQYF
-	-	TRBV10-3	TRBJ1-1	TGTGCCATCAGGTTGGACAGATCTGAAGCTTTCTTT	CAIRLDRSEAFF
-	TRBD2	TRBV27	TRBJ2-3	TGTGCCAGCAGTTTTGCTAGCGGGGGGACGGATACGCAGTATTTT	CASSFASGGTDTQYF
-	-	TRBV7-9	TRBJ1-2	TGTGCCAGCAGCTTAGATGCCGCCCGGGGCTACACCTTC	CASSLDAARGYTF
once	-	TRBV6-5	TRBJ2-3	TGTGCCAGTGGCAGGGAGGGCACAGATACGCAGTATTTT	CASGREGTDTQYF
-	-	TRBV7-9	TRBJ2-3	TGTGCCAGCAGCCGGGGGGCGACAGATACGCAGTATTTT	CASSRGATDTQYF
-	-	TRBV18	TRBJ2-7	TGTGCCAGCTCACCTCAGGGACTCAACTACGAGCAGTACTTC	CASSPQGLNYEQYF
-	TRBD1	TRBV2	TRBJ1-2	TGTGCCAGCAGCCCGGGACAGGGCTATGGCTACACCTTC	CASSPGQGYGYTF
-	-	TRBV27	TRBJ2-2	TGTGCCAGCGGCCCCTGGAGGTCAAACAGGGTCACCGGGGAGCTGTTTTTT	CASGPWRSNRVTGELFF
-	TRBD1	TRBV30	TRBJ1-3	TGTGCCTGGCGGGACAGAGGAAACACCATATATTTT	CAWRDRGNTIYF
-	-	TRBV11-2	TRBJ1-3	TGTGCCAGCAGCTTCCCCGGGGGGTCTGGAAACACCATATATTTT	CASSFPGGSGNTIYF
once	TRBD1	TRBV7-9	TRBJ2-7	TGTGCCAGCAGCTCCCGAGGGGACAGGGTATACGAGCAGTACTTC	CASSSRGDRVYEQYF
-	TRBD1	TRBV6-5	TRBJ1-1	TGTGCCAGCAGTCAGGGGGACACTGAAGCTTTCTTT	CASSQGDTEAFF
-	TRBD1	TRBV2	TRBJ1-1	TGTGCCAGCGCGGGCAGGGGGCTTCAGGCTTTCTTT	CASAGRGLQAFF
-	-	TRBV6-6	TRBJ2-7	TGTGCCAGCAGCCCCGCGAATCTTAGGGAGCAGTACTTC	CASSPANLREQYF
-	TRBD1	TRBV2	TRBJ1-1	TGTGCCAGCAGCGGGACAGGGAAGACGAACACTGAAGCTTTCTTT	CASSGTGKTNTEAFF
few	TRBD1	TRBV5-6	TRBJ1-2	TGTGCCAGCAGCCGTAGTGGTTTCCAGGGGGCGCTGGGCTACACCTTC	CASSRSGFQGALGYTF
-	-	TRBV29-1	TRBJ2-2	TGCAGCGTTGAGACTTTTAACACCGGGGAGCTGTTTTTT	CSVETFNTGELFF
-	TRBD1	TRBV7-2	TRBJ2-7	TGTGCCAGCAGCCTCCGACAGGGGAGCTACGAGCAGTACTTC	CASSLRQGSYEQYF
-	TRBD2	TRBV6-5	TRBJ2-7	TGTGCCAGCAGTTCCCGGGGGGGCTACGAGCAGTACTTC	CASSSRGGYEQYF
-	TRBD2	TRBV11-3	TRBJ2-7	TGTGCCAGCAGCTTAGTGTGTGGACTAGCGGGGTTGAGCTCCTACGAGCAGTACTTC	CASSLVCGLAGLSSYEQYF
-	-	TRBV7-7	TRBJ2-2	TGTGCCAGCAGCTCCGGGCACACCGGGGAGCTGTTTTTT	CASSSGHTGELFF
-	TRBD1	TRBV7-2	TRBJ2-3	TGTGCCAGCAGCCCCCGATTACAGGGGGAAGGCACAGATACGCAGTATTTT	CASSPRLQGEGTDTQYF
few	-	TRBV2	TRBJ1-6	TGTGCCAGCCAGGTGCAGGCAGGCGGTTATTCACCCCTCCACTTT	CASQVQAGGYSPLHF
-	-	TRBV19	TRBJ2-3	TGTGCCAGTAGTATCGTAGGGGCAGGTGGCACAGATACGCAGTATTTT	CASSIVGAGGTDTQYF
-	TRBD1	TRBV5-1	TRBJ2-5	TGCGCCAGCAGCCACGGACAGGCCCAAGAGACCCAGTACTTC	CASSHGQAQETQYF
-	-	TRBV19	TRBJ1-2	TGTGCCAGTAGTGCCTCCTCGGACACATATGGCTACACCTTC	CASSASSDTYGYTF
-	-	TRBV10-1	TRBJ2-3	TGCGCCAGCAGTAACGCAGGTAGCACAGATACGCAGTATTTT	CASSNAGSTDTQYF
-	-	TRBV6-1	TRBJ2-2	TGTGCCAGCAGTGAATCCGAGGGGACCGGGGAGCTGTTTTTT	CASSESEGTGELFF